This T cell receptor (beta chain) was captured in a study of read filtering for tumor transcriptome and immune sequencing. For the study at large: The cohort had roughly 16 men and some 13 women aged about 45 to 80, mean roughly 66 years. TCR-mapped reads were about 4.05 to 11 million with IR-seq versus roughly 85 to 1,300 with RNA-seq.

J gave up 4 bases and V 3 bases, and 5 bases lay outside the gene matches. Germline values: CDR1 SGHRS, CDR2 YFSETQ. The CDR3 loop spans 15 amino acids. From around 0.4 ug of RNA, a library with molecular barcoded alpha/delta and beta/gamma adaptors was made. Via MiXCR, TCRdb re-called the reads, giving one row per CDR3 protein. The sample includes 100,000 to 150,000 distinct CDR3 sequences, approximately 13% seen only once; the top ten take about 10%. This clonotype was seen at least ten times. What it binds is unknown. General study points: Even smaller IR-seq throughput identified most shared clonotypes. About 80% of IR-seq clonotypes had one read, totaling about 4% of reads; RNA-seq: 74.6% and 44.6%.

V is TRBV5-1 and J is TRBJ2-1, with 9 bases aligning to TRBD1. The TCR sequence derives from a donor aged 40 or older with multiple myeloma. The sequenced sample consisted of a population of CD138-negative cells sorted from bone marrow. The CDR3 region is CASSSGQGIYNEQFF. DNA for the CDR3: TGCGCCAGCAGCTCGGGACAGGGCATTTACAATGAGCAGTTCTTC.